The clone carrying this TCR beta chain was counted once. The antigen remains unidentified. This sample is part of a study of T cell responses to AZD1222 COVID-19 vaccine. Profiled with immunoSEQ multiplex PCR; TCRdb holds only in-frame clones, not every one. This sample yields under 150,000 clones, of which 75% to 90% are seen a single time; roughly 3.9% belongs to the top ten. Study results and caveats: Donors skewed white British and female; clonal diversity was possibly underestimated. Sampling that yielded the repertoires occurred only after the peak T cell response.

The ends were cut back, 4 bases at V and 8 bases at J, with 14 bases in the middle. The germline V gene has CDR1 MNHEY and CDR2 SVGAGI. The CDR3 runs to 13 residues. This sequence originates from an adult in good health. The chain is built from TRBV6-5 and TRBJ1-2; D ambiguous. Sample: peripheral blood, taken on day 0 of MenACWY control vaccination. CDR3 DNA sequence: TGTGCCAGCAGTTCCCCACCCTTCTGGGGCTACACCTTC. Translation: CASSSPPFWGYTF.